These T cell receptor beta chains were read from a single sample in a study of blood T cell repertoires in COVID-19. Assay: immunoSEQ multiplex PCR; the TCRdb copy retains only in-frame clones and omits some. The sample has around 200,000 clones; around nine tenths are singletons. Sequencing was performed on peripheral blood. These receptors originate from a man aged 18 to 30 with active or convalescent COVID-19. CDR3s include the opening cysteine and the closing phenylalanine or tryptophan. D genes are given only for firm matches. Only some rows state a clone size, as once, few, many or a class for expanded clones.

V	D	size	J	CDR3	DNA
TRBV24-1	NA	NA	TRBJ1-3	CATSPGGGNTIYF	TGTGCCACCAGTCCCGGCGGTGGAAACACCATATATTTT
TRBV7-9	NA	once	TRBJ1-5	CASSFQGNQPQHF	TGTGCCAGCAGCTTTCAGGGAAATCAGCCCCAGCATTTT
TRBV19	TRBD1	NA	TRBJ1-1	CASKRTGSNTEAFF	TGTGCCAGTAAAAGGACAGGGTCGAACACTGAAGCTTTCTTT
TRBV28	TRBD2	NA	TRBJ2-3	CASRTSSRSDTQYF	TGTGCCAGCCGGACTAGCTCTAGGTCAGATACGCAGTATTTT
TRBV2	NA	NA	TRBJ1-5	CASSGQENHSNQPQHF	TGTGCCAGCAGTGGACAGGAGAACCATAGCAATCAGCCCCAGCATTTT
TRBV14	NA	NA	TRBJ2-3	CASRRGFTDTQYF	TGTGCCAGCAGGCGGGGCTTCACAGATACGCAGTATTTT
TRBV11-2	NA	NA	TRBJ1-3	CASTPEAGYLNTIYF	TGTGCCAGCACTCCCGAGGCAGGGTATCTGAACACCATATATTTT
TRBV28	NA	few	TRBJ1-1	CASRRTGRAEAFF	TGTGCCAGCAGAAGAACAGGGAGGGCTGAAGCTTTCTTT
TRBV27	NA	NA	TRBJ2-2	CASSSPGSVTGELFF	TGTGCCAGCAGTTCCCCGGGGTCCGTCACCGGGGAGCTGTTTTTT
TRBV27	NA	NA	TRBJ2-5	CASSPGYQETQYF	TGTGCCAGCAGTCCCGGGTACCAAGAGACCCAGTACTTC
TRBV30	NA	few	TRBJ2-7	CAWSVEYEQYF	TGTGCCTGGAGTGTAGAGTACGAGCAGTACTTC
TRBV19	NA	NA	TRBJ1-4	CASSMILWASTFF	TGTGCCAGTAGTATGATTCTTTGGGCCAGTACGTTTTTT
TRBV7-2	NA	NA	TRBJ2-2	CASRGANTGELFF	TGTGCCAGCAGAGGAGCGAACACCGGGGAGCTGTTTTTT
TRBV7-6	TRBD2	NA	TRBJ2-1	CASSFSGGSYNEQFF	TGTGCCAGCAGCTTCAGCGGGGGATCCTACAATGAGCAGTTCTTC
TRBV24-1	TRBD2	NA	TRBJ2-3	CATSDKLRGGADTQYF	TGTGCCACCAGTGACAAACTGCGGGGGGGCGCAGATACGCAGTATTTT
TRBV6-2/TRBV6-3	NA	NA	TRBJ1-1	CASSSSHTEAFF	TGTGCCAGCAGTTCCTCCCATACTGAAGCTTTCTTT
TRBV2	TRBD1	NA	TRBJ1-6	CASRGTGTPLHF	TGTGCCAGCAGGGGGACAGGGACGCCCCTCCACTTT
TRBV7-2	TRBD1	NA	TRBJ1-4	CASSVGQGDEKLFF	TGTGCCAGCAGCGTTGGACAGGGAGATGAAAAACTGTTTTTT
TRBV7-2	NA	NA	TRBJ1-2	CASSSAGGKVYGYTF	TGTGCCAGCAGCTCCGCGGGGGGCAAGGTCTATGGCTACACCTTC
TRBV28	NA	NA	TRBJ2-2	CASSGVGRGRWSAGYTGELFF	TGTGCCAGCAGTGGAGTGGGCAGGGGACGGTGGTCGGCAGGTTACACCGGGGAGCTGTTTTTT
TRBV28	TRBD2	once	TRBJ2-1	CASHPGGDGYNEQFF	TGTGCCAGCCACCCGGGGGGAGACGGATACAATGAGCAGTTCTTC
TRBV5-5	NA	once	TRBJ1-4	CASSSYPGATVGEKLFF	TGTGCCAGCAGCTCCTATCCTGGGGCCACGGTGGGAGAAAAACTGTTTTTT
TRBV25-1	TRBD1	NA	TRBJ1-1	CASKGQTNTEAFF	TGTGCCAGCAAGGGACAGACGAACACTGAAGCTTTCTTT
TRBV4-3	NA	NA	TRBJ2-7	CASSRTVSYEQYF	TGCGCCAGCAGTCGGACAGTTTCCTACGAGCAGTACTTC
TRBV11-2	NA	NA	TRBJ2-1	CASSFDIAGVPSYNEQFF	TGTGCCAGCAGCTTTGATATCGCGGGTGTTCCCTCCTACAATGAGCAGTTCTTC
TRBV12-5	TRBD1	NA	TRBJ2-2	CASGFPPNGTGAYTGELFF	TGTGCTAGTGGTTTCCCACCTAACGGGACAGGGGCCTACACCGGGGAGCTGTTTTTT
TRBV2	TRBD1	NA	TRBJ1-5	CASSLYGTGNSNQPQHF	TGTGCCAGCAGCCTCTACGGGACAGGGAACAGCAATCAGCCCCAGCATTTT
TRBV10-3	NA	NA	TRBJ1-5	CAINRDYSNQPQHF	TGTGCCATCAACAGAGATTATAGCAATCAGCCCCAGCATTTT
TRBV24-1	NA	NA	TRBJ2-7	CATSDPRGGGPNLYEQYF	TGTGCCACCAGTGATCCCCGAGGGGGGGGGCCTAACCTCTACGAGCAGTACTTC
TRBV18	NA	NA	TRBJ1-1	CASSLKTGNTNTEAFF	TGTGCCAGCTCCCTGAAAACAGGGAACACGAACACTGAAGCTTTCTTT
TRBV5-1	TRBD1	NA	TRBJ1-1	CASSLEGQGITEAFF	TGCGCCAGCAGCTTGGAAGGACAGGGAATCACTGAAGCTTTCTTT
TRBV5-4	NA	NA	TRBJ1-1	CASSFTGFFTEAFF	TGTGCCAGCAGCTTTACAGGGTTTTTCACTGAAGCTTTCTTT
TRBV27	TRBD1	NA	TRBJ1-2	CASTLAPPDQGGLYYGYTF	TGTGCCAGCACCTTGGCCCCCCCCGACCAGGGGGGCCTATACTATGGCTACACCTTC
TRBV2	NA	once	TRBJ1-5	CASSVQGDQPQHF	TGTGCCAGCAGTGTACAGGGAGATCAGCCCCAGCATTTT
TRBV7-3	NA	NA	TRBJ2-1	CASSLSLASYNEQFF	TGTGCCAGCAGCTTATCCCTAGCCTCCTACAATGAGCAGTTCTTC
TRBV5-4	TRBD1	NA	TRBJ1-2	CASSLDRRRGYTF	TGTGCCAGCAGCCTGGACAGGCGAAGGGGCTACACCTTC
TRBV5-4	NA	NA	TRBJ2-4	CASSLAGGRGSIQYF	TGTGCCAGCAGCTTGGCCGGGGGGCGGGGAAGCATTCAGTACTTC
TRBV9	TRBD1	NA	TRBJ1-3	CASSRTGSGNTIYF	TGTGCCAGCAGCCGGACAGGGTCTGGAAACACCATATATTTT
TRBV2	TRBD1	NA	TRBJ1-4	CASSEAGTGVMANEKLFF	TGTGCCAGCAGTGAAGCCGGGACAGGGGTTATGGCTAATGAAAAACTGTTTTTT
TRBV6-5	TRBD1	NA	TRBJ1-6	CASSYQTGVNSPLHF	TGTGCCAGCAGTTACCAGACAGGGGTGAATTCACCCCTCCACTTT
TRBV15	NA	once	TRBJ1-6	CASSRQYNSPLHF	TGTGCCTCCTCTAGGCAGTATAATTCACCCCTCCACTTT
TRBV6-6	NA	NA	TRBJ1-2	CASSHGGLQGRQNYGYTF	TGTGCCAGCAGTCACGGGGGGCTACAGGGCCGACAGAACTATGGCTACACCTTC
TRBV6-5	NA	NA	TRBJ2-7	CASSTGAGEQYF	TGTGCCAGCAGTACAGGGGCGGGGGAGCAGTACTTC
TRBV27	TRBD1	NA	TRBJ1-1	CASSQLGQDFEAFF	TGTGCCAGCAGCCAACTGGGACAGGACTTTGAAGCTTTCTTT
TRBV3-1/TRBV3-2	NA	NA	TRBJ1-2	CASSPTGRGAANYGYTF	TGTGCCAGCAGCCCAACCGGTCGGGGGGCCGCTAACTATGGCTACACCTTC
TRBV7-2	NA	once	TRBJ2-5	CASSMTVLETQYF	TGTGCCAGCAGCATGACAGTTTTAGAGACCCAGTACTTC
TRBV10-2	TRBD1	NA	TRBJ1-1	CASSQTGATEAFF	TGCGCCAGCAGCCAGACAGGGGCCACTGAAGCTTTCTTT
TRBV27	TRBD1	NA	TRBJ2-5	CASSPNKDRVQETQYF	TGTGCCAGCAGTCCGAATAAGGACAGGGTACAAGAGACCCAGTACTTC
TRBV6-1	NA	NA	TRBJ2-7	CASSEAGGEQYF	TGTGCCAGCAGTGAAGCGGGAGGCGAGCAGTACTTC
TRBV11-3	NA	NA	TRBJ1-2	CASSQGGGYDYGYTF	TGTGCCAGCAGCCAAGGGGGGGGATATGACTATGGCTACACCTTC